The 18 T cell receptor beta chains below were found in one sample sequenced in a study of blood T cell repertoires in COVID-19. Using immunoSEQ multiplex PCR, the repertoire was profiled, and TCRdb retains in-frame clones only, with some absent. The data hold 150,000 to 200,000 clones, with roughly 80% observed a single time. Source material: peripheral blood. The receptors originated from a woman of 80 years or more with COVID-19, enrolled during active disease.

The genes are TRBV5-1 and TRBJ2-1; 10 nucleotides align to TRBD2. The ends lost 4 bases at V and 5 bases at J; junction bases unmatched: 6. Germline loops: CDR1 SGHRS, CDR2 YFSETQ. This CDR3 has 15 amino acids. CDR3 residues: CASSVRTSGDNEQFF. The DNA for the CDR3 is TGCGCCAGCAGCGTTAGGACTAGCGGAGACAATGAGCAGTTCTTC.

V usage is TRBV28 and J usage is TRBJ2-1; 8 bases map to TRBD1. The trim removed 9 bases at V and 6 bases at J, leaving 4 bases unmatched. CDR3 length: 12 amino acids. Per the germline V gene, CDR1 is MDHEN and CDR2 is SYDVKM. This chain's CDR3 is CASKDRANEQFF. CDR3 DNA: TGTGCCAGTAAGGACAGGGCCAATGAGCAGTTCTTC. The variable domain in full, with the rest retrieved from reference TRBV28 and TRBJ2-1, is DVKVTQSSRYLVKRTGEKVFLECVQDMDHENMFWYRQDPGLGLRLIYFSYDVKMKEKGDIPEGYSVSREKKERFSLILESASTNQTSMYLCASKDRANEQFFGPGTRLTVL.

V gene TRBV28 combines with J gene TRBJ2-7; 7 bases agree with TRBD1. Unmatched junction bases numbered 14, after V lost 2 bases and J lost 1 base. CDR1 is MDHEN and CDR2 is SYDVKM in the germline V gene. The CDR3 runs 18 residues. This CDR3 is CASSLGGSGGRVSYEQYF. DNA of the CDR3: TGTGCCAGCAGTTTAGGGGGATCAGGGGGAAGGGTTTCCTACGAGCAGTACTTC.

This chain joins TRBV28 and TRBJ1-2; 10 bases agree with TRBD1. The CDR3 runs to 15 residues. Germline CDR1 and CDR2: MDHEN and SYDVKM. V was clipped by 5 bases and J by 6 bases; unmatched bases: 9. CDR3 protein: CASSRDRGRLDGYTF. DNA for the CDR3: TGTGCCAGCAGTCGGGACAGGGGACGATTGGATGGCTACACCTTC.

The gene calls are TRBV10-3 and TRBJ1-2; D is uncertain. Germline assignment: CDR1 ENHRY and CDR2 SYGVKD. The CDR3 length is 16 residues. The V end lost 4 bases, the J end lost 4 bases, and 19 bases lay between the germline ends. In DNA, the CDR3 is TGTGCCATCAGTGGGGAAAGAGGAGGTCTGCTCTATGGCTACACCTTC. This sequence encodes CAISGERGGLLYGYTF.

J is TRBJ2-7 and V is TRBV6-2 or TRBV6-3; D might be TRBD1 (6 bases). The CDR3 is 13 residues long. V was shortened by 0 bases and J by 5 bases, with 8 bases between the two germline ends. Germline loops: CDR1 MNHEY, CDR2 SVGEGT. CDR3: CASSYSGADEQYF. Here the CDR3 DNA reads TGTGCCAGCAGTTACTCGGGGGCTGACGAGCAGTACTTC.

V is TRBV28 and J is TRBJ2-7; D gene ambiguous. The germline V gene encodes CDR1 MDHEN and CDR2 SYDVKM. The CDR3 has 11 amino acids. Deletions cut 3 bases from V and 3 bases from J, with 3 bases between. CDR3 loop: CASSFGYEQYF. CDR3 sequence (DNA): TGTGCCAGCAGTTTCGGCTACGAGCAGTACTTC.

In its sample, this clone was seen a few times. In DNA, the CDR3 is TGTGCCAGCAGCTCTCCCGGGGACACTGAAGCTTTCTTT. Translated, it gives CASSSPGDTEAFF. This chain uses TRBV7-9 with TRBJ1-1; no firm D call. Germline V gene data show CDR1 as SEHNR and CDR2 as FQNEAQ (reference sequence). The CDR3 consists of 13 residues. Trimming stripped 4 bases from V and 3 bases from J, with 9 bases between.

The V gene is TRBV6-5, the J gene TRBJ1-1; D possibly corresponds to TRBD1 (5 bases). CDR3 length: 12 amino acids. Trimming stripped 6 bases from V and 6 bases from J, with 11 bases between. CDR1 and CDR2 from the germline V gene are MNHEY and SVGAGI. The CDR3 is CASSGSGPEAFF. CDR3 nucleotides: TGTGCCAGCAGCGGATCAGGGCCTGAAGCTTTCTTT.

The chain combines TRBV20-1 with TRBJ1-1; the D is unclear. This CDR3 has 11 residues. V was trimmed by 6 bases and J by 7 bases, leaving 12 bases between them. Germline assignment: CDR1 DFQATT and CDR2 SNEGSKA (reference sequence). The chain's CDR3 is CSALPSHEAFF. The DNA of the CDR3 is TGCAGTGCCCTTCCGAGCCATGAAGCTTTCTTT.

This clone was recorded a few times. The chain uses TRBV19 and TRBJ2-1; 9 nucleotides agree with TRBD1. V lost 1 base to trimming and J lost 7 bases; unmatched junction nucleotides: 5. The length of the CDR3 is 15 residues. Germline CDR1 is LNHDA and CDR2 is SQIVND (reference sequence). The CDR3 here is CASSIGDRVLNEQFF. The CDR3 DNA reads as TGTGCCAGTAGTATAGGGGACAGGGTTTTGAATGAGCAGTTCTTC. Full variable domain (rest looked up from reference TRBV19 and TRBJ2-1): DGGITQSPKYLFRKEGQNVTLSCEQNLNHDAMYWYRQDPGQGLRLIYYSQIVNDFQKGDIAEGYSVSREKKESFPLTVTSAQKNPTAFYLCASSIGDRVLNEQFFGPGTRLTVL.

V usage is TRBV4-1 and J usage is TRBJ1-5, with D maybe TRBD1 (5 bases). This CDR3 is 15 amino acids long. V lost 4 bases and J 0 bases, leaving 10 bases between the germline ends. The V gene's germline CDR1 is MGHRA and CDR2 YSYEKL. The CDR3 sequence is CASSPQDYSNQPQHF. The CDR3 bases are TGCGCCAGCAGCCCACAGGATTATAGCAATCAGCCCCAGCATTTT.

The chain employs TRBV29-1 and TRBJ2-3, with 11 nucleotides matching TRBD2. Trimming at V came to 3 bases and at J to 2 bases, leaving 16 bases not matched to a gene. The length of the CDR3 is 19 residues. Germline V gives CDR1 SQVTM, CDR2 ANQGSEA. DNA of the CDR3: TGCAGCGTTGAGAAGGGACTAGCGGCAACACTTATAGACACAGATACGCAGTATTTT. Its translation is CSVEKGLAATLIDTDTQYF.

The CDR3 sequence is CASSLQTGAGNTIYF. The CDR3 DNA is TGTGCCAGCAGCCTCCAGACAGGGGCGGGAAACACCATATATTTT. The rearrangement joins TRBV7-2 to TRBJ1-3; 8 nucleotides agree with TRBD1. V gave up 5 bases and J gave up 4 bases; unmatched junction bases: 7. The CDR3 extends over 15 amino acids. Germline lookup yields CDR1 SGHTA and CDR2 FQGNSA.

The CDR3 DNA reads TGTGCCAGCAGCCCCAGACAGGGGATCGGCTACACCTTC. Translated: CASSPRQGIGYTF. The J gene is TRBJ1-2, the V gene TRBV11-3; TRBD1 matches at 8 bases. CDR3 length equals 13 residues. J gave up 8 bases and V 5 bases, and 7 bases lay outside the gene matches. Germline values: CDR1 SGHNT, CDR2 YENEEA.

This clone was seen a few times. The genes are TRBV29-1 and TRBJ2-3; 11 nucleotides agree with TRBD2. CDR1 SQVTM and CDR2 ANQGSEA come from the germline V gene. Trimming at V came to 6 bases and at J to 0 bases, leaving 5 bases not matched to a gene. CDR3 size: 15 residues. CDR3 DNA sequence: TGCAGCGTGCGACTAGCGGGGCTGAGCACAGATACGCAGTATTTT. Protein: CSVRLAGLSTDTQYF.

The chain employs TRBV9 and TRBJ1-2, with 7 positions matching TRBD1. The germline gives CDR1 SGDLS, CDR2 YYNGEE. The V segment lost 1 base and the J segment 7 bases; nucleotides outside the gene matches: 10. This CDR3 has 15 amino acids. This CDR3 reads CASSVSLLGTVGYTF. The CDR3 nucleotides read TGTGCCAGCAGCGTATCGCTTTTGGGGACAGTTGGCTACACCTTC.

V and J are TRBV4-1 and TRBJ2-7; possible D gene TRBD2, 6 bases. The CDR3 runs 15 residues. Germline V gives CDR1 MGHRA, CDR2 YSYEKL. V gave up 0 bases and J gave up 9 bases, with 18 bases separating them. The CDR3 loop is CASSQEGGRRGGQYF. DNA for the CDR3: TGCGCCAGCAGCCAAGAGGGGGGAAGGCGAGGCGGGCAGTACTTC.